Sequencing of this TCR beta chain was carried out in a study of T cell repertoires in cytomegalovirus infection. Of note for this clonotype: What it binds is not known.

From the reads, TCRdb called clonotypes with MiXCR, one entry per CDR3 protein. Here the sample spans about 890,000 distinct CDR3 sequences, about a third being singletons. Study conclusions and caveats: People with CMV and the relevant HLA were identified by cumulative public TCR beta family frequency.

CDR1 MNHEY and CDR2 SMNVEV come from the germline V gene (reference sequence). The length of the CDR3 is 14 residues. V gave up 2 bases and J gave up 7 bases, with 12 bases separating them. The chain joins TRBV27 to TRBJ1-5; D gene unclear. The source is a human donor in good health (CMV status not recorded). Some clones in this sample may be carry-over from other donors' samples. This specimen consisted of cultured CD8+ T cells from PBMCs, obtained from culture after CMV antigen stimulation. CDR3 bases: TGTGCCAGCAGTTTAGGGCAGACTGGGCAGCCCCAGCATTTT. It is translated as CASSLGQTGQPQHF.